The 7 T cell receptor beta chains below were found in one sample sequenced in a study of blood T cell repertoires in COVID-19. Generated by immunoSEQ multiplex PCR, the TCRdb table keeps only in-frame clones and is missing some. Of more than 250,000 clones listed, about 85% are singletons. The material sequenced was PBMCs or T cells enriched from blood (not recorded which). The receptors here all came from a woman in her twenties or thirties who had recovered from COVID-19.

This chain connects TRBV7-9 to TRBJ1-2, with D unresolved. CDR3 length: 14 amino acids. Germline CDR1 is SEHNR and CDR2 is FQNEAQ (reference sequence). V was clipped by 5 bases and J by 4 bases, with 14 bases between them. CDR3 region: CASSRGPGIYGYTF. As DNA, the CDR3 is TGTGCCAGCAGCCGAGGGCCGGGGATCTATGGCTACACCTTC.

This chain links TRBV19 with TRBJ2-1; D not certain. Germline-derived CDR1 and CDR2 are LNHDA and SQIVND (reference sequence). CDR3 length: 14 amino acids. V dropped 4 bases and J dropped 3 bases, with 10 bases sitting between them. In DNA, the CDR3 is TGTGCCAGTAGTAGAACAGTAAACTACAATGAGCAGTTCTTC. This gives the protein CASSRTVNYNEQFF. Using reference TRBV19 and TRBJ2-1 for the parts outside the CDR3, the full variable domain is DGGITQSPKYLFRKEGQNVTLSCEQNLNHDAMYWYRQDPGQGLRLIYYSQIVNDFQKGDIAEGYSVSREKKESFPLTVTSAQKNPTAFYLCASSRTVNYNEQFFGPGTRLTVL.

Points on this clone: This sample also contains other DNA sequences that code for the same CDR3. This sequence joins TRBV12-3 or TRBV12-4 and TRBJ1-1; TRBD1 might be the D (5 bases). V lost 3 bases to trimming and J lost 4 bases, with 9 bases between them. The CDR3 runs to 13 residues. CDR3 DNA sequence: TGTGCCAGCAGTTTGGGGGGAGGCACTGAAGCTTTCTTT. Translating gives CASSLGGGTEAFF.

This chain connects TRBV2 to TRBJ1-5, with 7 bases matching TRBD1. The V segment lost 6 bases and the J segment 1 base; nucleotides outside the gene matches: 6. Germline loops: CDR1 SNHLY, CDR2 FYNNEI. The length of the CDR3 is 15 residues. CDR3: CASRKQGGSNQPQHF. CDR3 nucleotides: TGTGCCAGCAGGAAGCAGGGGGGAAGCAATCAGCCCCAGCATTTT. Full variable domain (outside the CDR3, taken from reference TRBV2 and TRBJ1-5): EPEVTQTPSHQVTQMGQEVILRCVPISNHLYFYWYRQILGQKVEFLVSFYNNEISEKSEIFDDQFSVERPDGSNFTLKIRSTKLEDSAMYFCASRKQGGSNQPQHFGDGTRLSIL.

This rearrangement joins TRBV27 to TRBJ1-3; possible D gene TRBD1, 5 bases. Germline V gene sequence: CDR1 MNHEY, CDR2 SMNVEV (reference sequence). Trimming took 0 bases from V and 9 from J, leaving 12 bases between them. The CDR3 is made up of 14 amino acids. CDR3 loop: CASSLSGAEGTIYF. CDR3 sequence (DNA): TGTGCCAGCAGTTTATCCGGGGCGGAGGGCACCATATATTTT.

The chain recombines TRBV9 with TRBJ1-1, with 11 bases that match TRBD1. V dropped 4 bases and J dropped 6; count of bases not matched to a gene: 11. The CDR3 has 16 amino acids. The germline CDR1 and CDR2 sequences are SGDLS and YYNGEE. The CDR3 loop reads CASSPRTGGDVSEAFF. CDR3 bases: TGTGCCAGCAGCCCGCGGACAGGGGGCGACGTATCTGAAGCTTTCTTT. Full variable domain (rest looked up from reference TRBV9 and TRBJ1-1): DSGVTQTPKHLITATGQRVTLRCSPRSGDLSVYWYQQSLDQGLQFLIQYYNGEERAKGNILERFSAQQFPDLHSELNLSSLELGDSALYFCASSPRTGGDVSEAFFGQGTRLTVV.

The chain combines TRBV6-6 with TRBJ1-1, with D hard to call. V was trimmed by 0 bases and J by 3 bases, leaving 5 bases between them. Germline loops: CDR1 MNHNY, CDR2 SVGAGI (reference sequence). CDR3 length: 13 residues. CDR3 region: CASSYSTHTEAFF. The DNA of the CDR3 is TGTGCCAGCAGTTACTCGACACACACTGAAGCTTTCTTT.